These T cell receptor beta chains were read from a single sample in a study of blood T cell repertoires in COVID-19. The table came from immunoSEQ multiplex PCR; TCRdb's copy has only in-frame clones and leaves some out. The data show approximately 72,000 clones, approximately 87% seen once. The source material was peripheral blood. These receptors all stem from a woman older than 75 with acute or convalescent COVID-19. Both conserved end residues are part of each CDR3.

TRBV28,TRBJ2-3,CASSPGTGLTDTQYF
TRBV18,TRBJ2-7,CASSGTSGSTYEQYF
TRBV4-1,TRBJ2-5,CASSRLKKGKSGRVFWRETQYF
TRBV3-1/TRBV3-2,TRBJ1-5,CASSQDLTGVNQPQHF
TRBV27,TRBJ2-7,CATATSINYEQYF
TRBV11-3,TRBJ2-1,CASSPGGSYNEQFF
TRBV19,TRBJ1-2,CASTLSDYGYTF
TRBV9,TRBJ2-3,CASSGTADTQYF
TRBV27,TRBJ1-4,CASSFRGTNEKLFF
TRBV15,TRBJ1-4,CATSSGGAANEKLFF
TRBV30,TRBJ2-2,CAWTRSWGLYTGELFF
TRBV2,TRBJ1-2,CASSETRNYGYTF
TRBV10-2,TRBJ1-2,CASNPGGTGGKTNYGYTF
TRBV29-1,TRBJ2-3,CSVELGRAGDTQYF
TRBV12-3/TRBV12-4,TRBJ2-1,CATRRDNEQFF
TRBV30,TRBJ1-3,CAWSLGASGNTIYF